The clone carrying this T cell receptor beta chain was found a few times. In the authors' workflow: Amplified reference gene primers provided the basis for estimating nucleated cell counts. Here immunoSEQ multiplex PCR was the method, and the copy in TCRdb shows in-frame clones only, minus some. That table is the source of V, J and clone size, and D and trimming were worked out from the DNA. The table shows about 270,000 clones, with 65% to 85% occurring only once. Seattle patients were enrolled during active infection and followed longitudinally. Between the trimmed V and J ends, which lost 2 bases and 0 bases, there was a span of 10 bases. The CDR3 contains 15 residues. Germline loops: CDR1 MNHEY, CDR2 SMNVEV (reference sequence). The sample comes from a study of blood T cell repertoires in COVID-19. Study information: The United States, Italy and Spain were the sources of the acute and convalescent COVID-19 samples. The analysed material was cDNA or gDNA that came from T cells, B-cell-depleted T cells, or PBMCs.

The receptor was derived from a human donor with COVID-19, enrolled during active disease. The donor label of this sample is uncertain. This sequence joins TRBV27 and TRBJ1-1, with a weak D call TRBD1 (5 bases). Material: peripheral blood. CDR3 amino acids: CASSLAGRVNTEAFF. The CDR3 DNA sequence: TGTGCCAGCAGTTTAGCAGGGAGGGTGAACACTGAAGCTTTCTTT.